Presented here are 2 T cell receptor beta chains from one specimen sequenced in a study of blood T cell repertoires in COVID-19 (dated by TCRdb to about 2020). The library was produced with the immunoSEQ multiplex PCR assay. The immuneACCESS repertoire file appears here via TCRdb, limited to in-frame rearrangements. These files lack a portion of the clones; in checked studies, under half of the deficit traces to unresolved V genes, and the cause of the others is not known. The sample table lists fewer than 200,000 clones, approximately 80% of them with a count of one. The ten largest clones add up to 15% to 20% of the sample. The material sequenced was PBMCs or T cells enriched from blood (not recorded which). These receptors were collected from a woman aged 50 to 60 who had recovered from COVID-19.

The count of this clone is one. This chain connects TRBV7-3 to TRBJ2-7, with 9 positions matching TRBD1. The V segment lost 5 bases and the J segment 5 bases; nucleotides outside the gene matches: 10. The germline V gene has CDR1 SGHTA and CDR2 FQGTGA. There are 15 residues in the CDR3. The CDR3 here is CASSPGTGQGHEQYF. In DNA, the CDR3 is TGTGCCAGCAGCCCAGGCACGGGACAGGGTCACGAGCAGTACTTC.

The V call is TRBV24-1, the J call TRBJ2-1; TRBD1 might be the D (5 bases). This CDR3 comprises 17 residues. V was cut by 4 bases and J by 6 bases, with 21 bases left in between. Germline V CDR1 and CDR2: KGHDR, SFDVKD. The CDR3 DNA sequence: TGTGCCACCAGTGACTCCCCAGGGTTGGCCCGCAGCAATGAGCAGTTCTTC. Amino acids: CATSDSPGLARSNEQFF.